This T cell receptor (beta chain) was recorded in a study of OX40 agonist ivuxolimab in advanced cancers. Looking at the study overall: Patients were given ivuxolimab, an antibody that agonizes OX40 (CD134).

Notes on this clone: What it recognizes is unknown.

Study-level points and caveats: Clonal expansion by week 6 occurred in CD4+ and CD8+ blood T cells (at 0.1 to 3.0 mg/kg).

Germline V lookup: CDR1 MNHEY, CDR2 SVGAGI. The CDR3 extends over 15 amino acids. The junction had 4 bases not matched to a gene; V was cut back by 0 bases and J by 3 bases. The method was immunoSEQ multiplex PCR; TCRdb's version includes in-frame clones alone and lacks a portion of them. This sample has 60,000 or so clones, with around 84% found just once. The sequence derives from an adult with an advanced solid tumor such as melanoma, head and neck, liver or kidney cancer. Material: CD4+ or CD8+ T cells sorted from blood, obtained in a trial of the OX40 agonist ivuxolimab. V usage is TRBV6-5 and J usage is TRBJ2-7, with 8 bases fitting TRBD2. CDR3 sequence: CASSYSVGRGYEQYF. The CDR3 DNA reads TGTGCCAGCAGTTACTCAGTCGGGAGGGGCTACGAGCAGTACTTC.